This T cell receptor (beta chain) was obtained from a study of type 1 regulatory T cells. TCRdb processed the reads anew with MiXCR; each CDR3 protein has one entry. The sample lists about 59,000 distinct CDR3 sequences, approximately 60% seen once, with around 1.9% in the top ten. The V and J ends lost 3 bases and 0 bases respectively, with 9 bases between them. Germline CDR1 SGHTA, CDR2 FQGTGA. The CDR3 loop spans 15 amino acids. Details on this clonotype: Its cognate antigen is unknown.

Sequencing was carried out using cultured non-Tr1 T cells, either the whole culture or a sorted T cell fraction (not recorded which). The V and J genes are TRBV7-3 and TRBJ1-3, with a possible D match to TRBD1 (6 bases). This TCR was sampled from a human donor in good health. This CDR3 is CASSLGASSGNTIYF. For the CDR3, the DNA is TGTGCCAGCAGCTTGGGGGCTTCCTCTGGAAACACCATATATTTT.